Listed below are T cell receptor beta chains from one sample, sequenced in a study of T cell repertoires in cytomegalovirus infection. MiXCR, applied by TCRdb to the reads, yields one record per CDR3 protein. The repertoire has just over 150,000 distinct CDR3 sequences, about a quarter of them found once; the top ten carry 11%. Sequences were obtained from PBMCs. The receptors shown here come from a human donor in good health (CMV status not recorded). Some clones in this sample may be carry-over from other donors' samples. Each CDR3 is given without its conserved first and last residue. A D gene is named only where the DNA matches it firmly. Clone size is shown for a subset of rows, as once, few, many or a class of expanded clone.

D | size | V | CDR3
TRBD2 | many | TRBV28 | ASSSSGTSLYEQY
TRBD1 | . | TRBV30 | AWSGQGATNEKLF
. | . | TRBV12-3/TRBV12-4 | ASSPSWVPQY
. | few | TRBV15 | ATSRGRDTEAF
TRBD1 | . | TRBV12-3/TRBV12-4 | ASRNRGHYNSPLH
. | few | TRBV28 | ASSYRTDEAF
TRBD1 | many | TRBV12-5 | ASGLVGGGTGSGYT
. | few | TRBV7-2 | ASKRGGGRGGTEAF
. | . | TRBV2 | ASRRDLTGELF
. | . | TRBV7-8 | ASSLARDNNEQF
. | . | TRBV28 | ASSKARDGEETQY
. | . | TRBV7-9 | ASSGRTPNTGELF
TRBD1 | . | TRBV20-1 | SAVDRTSGANVLT
TRBD1 | . | TRBV7-9 | ASSSPDRGGGGYT